Reported below is one T cell receptor (beta chain). This clonotype showed up many times. The antigen this receptor binds is unknown. Within one base of it there is no much larger clone, and no base qualities were kept. The treatment or condition label, read with the paper, signifies: live attenuated yellow fever vaccine strain. PBMCs were isolated from peripheral blood using a standard Ficoll-Paque protocol. Dynabeads CD4 and CD8 positive selection kits were used to isolate the CD4 and CD8 T-cell fractions. RNA was extracted with TriZol from bulk PBMCs, CD4 and CD8 fractions, and dextramer-positive and dextramer-negative fractions. This record comes from a study of T cells after yellow fever vaccination (dated by TCRdb to between 2018 and 2021). Regarding the study in general: Libraries from fractions with low cell numbers were prepared with the SMART-Seq v4 Ultra Low Input RNA kit. Bulk TCR alpha and beta repertoires were sequenced longitudinally to track T-cell clones before and after primary and booster YFV17D yellow fever vaccination. Two healthy male donors made up the cohort, one aged 18 to 29 years and the other aged 30 to 39 years. Blood samples were taken at several timepoints before and after primary and secondary immunization, and bulk PBMC replicates and cell subsets were isolated. The full study reports these points: Most clones expanded after primary vaccination were re-detected after the booster (96% of CD4 and 80% to 90% of CD8), suggesting broad memory maintenance. Because only a couple of donors were included in the study, the extent to which the findings can be generalized is limited. Computational filtering was needed because FACS-sorted repertoires could contain abundant contaminating clonotypes from the bulk population. Compared with the primary T-cell response, the secondary T-cell response was faster but weaker, reaching its peak on day 5 rather than on day 15. A small share of clonotypes was detected in both CD4 and CD8 compartments, with the overlap likely arising from convergent recombination.

Instrument used: Illumina NovaSeq 6000. TCR cDNA was made using 5'RACE template switching, a step that added a universal primer site and unique molecular identifiers. Priming of cDNA synthesis was performed from both the TCR alpha and TCR beta constant segments. Library amplification used two PCR steps, and the second PCR step added sample barcodes and sequencing adapters. Sequencing of libraries was done on Illumina HiSeq 2500 (2x100 bp) or NovaSeq (2x150 bp). The original methods were these. Demultiplexing of reads and collapsing into UMI consensus sequences were performed with MIGEC, and V(D)J alignment was carried out with MiXCR. Clonotypes responding to the vaccine were identified with edgeR on replicate PBMC samples, with the criteria of FDR below 0.01 and a log2 fold change above 5 up to day 15. Each bulk clonotype was labeled CD4 or CD8 based on which sequenced repertoire, CD4 or CD8, contained the clonotype at higher abundance. TCRdb reprocessing: public reads trimmed at Q25 with fastp, clones called with MiXCR, in-frame beta chains kept. Each CDR3 protein appears once, grouped with its most common genes and DNA. TCRdb, rather than the study authors, made the V and J calls. This sample has about 340,000 distinct CDR3 sequences in its table, and approximately 12% of those were observed once. The top ten constitute around 3% of the sample.

The germline V gene sets CDR1 to SGHDT and CDR2 to YYEEEE. The cysteine opens and the phenylalanine closes a CDR3 of 15 amino acids. CDR3 DNA only is kept here, 45 bases in frame from base 1. Trimming costs V 1 base and J 2 bases, and their ends lie 10 bases apart. The material sequenced was CD4+ T cells sorted from PBMCs, taken 15 days after the yellow fever booster vaccination. The TCR comes from a man between 18 and 29 years old who received the YFV17D yellow fever vaccine. The sequence is built from TRBV5-6 and TRBJ2-1, with the D gene uncertain. In nucleotides, the sequence is TGTGCCAGCAGCTTGCGTCCAGGAGCCTACAATGAGCAGTTCTTC. It is translated as CASSLRPGAYNEQFF. The full variable domain, with segments outside the CDR3 supplied by the reference TRBV5-6 and TRBJ2-1 proteins, appears as DAGVTQSPTHLIKTRGQQVTLRCSPKSGHDTVSWYQQALGQGPQFIFQYYEEEERQRGNFPDRFSGHQFPNYSSELNVNALLLGDSALYLCASSLRPGAYNEQFFGPGTRLTVL.